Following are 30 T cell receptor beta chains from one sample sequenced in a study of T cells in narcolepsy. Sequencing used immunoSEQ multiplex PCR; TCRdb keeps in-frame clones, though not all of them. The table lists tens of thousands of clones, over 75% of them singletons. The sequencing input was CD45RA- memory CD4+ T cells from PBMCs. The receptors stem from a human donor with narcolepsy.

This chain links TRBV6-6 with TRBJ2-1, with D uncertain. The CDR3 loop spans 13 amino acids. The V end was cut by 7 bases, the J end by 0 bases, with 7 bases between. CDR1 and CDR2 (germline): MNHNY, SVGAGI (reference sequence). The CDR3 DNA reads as TGTGCCAGCACCCCAAACTCCTACAATGAGCAGTTCTTC. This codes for CASTPNSYNEQFF.

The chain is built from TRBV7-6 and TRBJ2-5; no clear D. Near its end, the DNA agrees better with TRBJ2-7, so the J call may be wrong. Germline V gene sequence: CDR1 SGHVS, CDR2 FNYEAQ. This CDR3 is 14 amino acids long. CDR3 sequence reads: CASSLALGTYEQYF. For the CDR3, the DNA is TGTGCCAGCAGCTTAGCGCTAGGAACCTACGAGCAGTACTTC.

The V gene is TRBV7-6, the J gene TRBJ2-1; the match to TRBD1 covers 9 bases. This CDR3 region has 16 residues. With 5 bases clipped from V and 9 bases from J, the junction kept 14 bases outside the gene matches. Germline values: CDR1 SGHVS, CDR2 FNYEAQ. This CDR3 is CASSGLASGTGSEQFF. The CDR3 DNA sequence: TGTGCCAGCAGCGGCCTAGCCTCTGGGACAGGGAGTGAGCAGTTCTTC.

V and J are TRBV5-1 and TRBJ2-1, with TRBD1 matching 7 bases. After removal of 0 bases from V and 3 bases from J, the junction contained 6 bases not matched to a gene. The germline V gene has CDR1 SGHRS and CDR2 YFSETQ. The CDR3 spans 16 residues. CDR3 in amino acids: CASSLAGRQGYNEQFF. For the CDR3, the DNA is TGCGCCAGCAGCTTGGCGGGAAGACAGGGCTACAATGAGCAGTTCTTC.

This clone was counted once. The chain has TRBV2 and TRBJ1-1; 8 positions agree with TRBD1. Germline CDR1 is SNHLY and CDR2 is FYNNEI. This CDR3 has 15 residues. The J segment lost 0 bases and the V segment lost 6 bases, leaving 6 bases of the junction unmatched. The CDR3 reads CASRIDRGMNTEAFF. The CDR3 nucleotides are TGTGCCAGCAGGATCGACAGGGGTATGAACACTGAAGCTTTCTTT.

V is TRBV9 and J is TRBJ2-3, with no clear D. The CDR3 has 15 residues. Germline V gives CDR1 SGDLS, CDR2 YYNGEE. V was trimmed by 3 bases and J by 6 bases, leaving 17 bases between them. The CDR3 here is CASSARVNIGDTQYF. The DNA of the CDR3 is TGTGCCAGCAGCGCTCGGGTAAACATAGGGGATACGCAGTATTTT.

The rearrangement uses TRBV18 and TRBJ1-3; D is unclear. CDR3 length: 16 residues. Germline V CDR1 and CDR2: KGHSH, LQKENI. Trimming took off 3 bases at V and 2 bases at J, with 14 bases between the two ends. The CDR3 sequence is CASSPPSGRTGNTIYF. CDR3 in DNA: TGTGCCAGCTCACCCCCCTCTGGCAGAACTGGAAACACCATATATTTT.

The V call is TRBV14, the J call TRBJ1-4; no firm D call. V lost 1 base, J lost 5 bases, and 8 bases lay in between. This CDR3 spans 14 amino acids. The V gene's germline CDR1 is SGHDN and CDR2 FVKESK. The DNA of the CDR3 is TGTGCCAGCAGCCAAGTCAGGAGCAATGAAAAACTGTTTTTT. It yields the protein CASSQVRSNEKLFF.

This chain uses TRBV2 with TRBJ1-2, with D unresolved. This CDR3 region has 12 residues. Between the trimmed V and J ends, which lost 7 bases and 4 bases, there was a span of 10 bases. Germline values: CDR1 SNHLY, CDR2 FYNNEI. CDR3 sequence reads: CASTSGLYGYTF. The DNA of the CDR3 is TGTGCCAGCACCTCGGGCCTCTATGGCTACACCTTC.

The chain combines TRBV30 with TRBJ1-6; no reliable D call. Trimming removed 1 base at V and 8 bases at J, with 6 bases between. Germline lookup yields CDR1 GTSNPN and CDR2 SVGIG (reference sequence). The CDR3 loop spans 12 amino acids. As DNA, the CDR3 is TGTGCCTGGAGTGAGTGGGATTCACCCCTCCACTTT. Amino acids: CAWSEWDSPLHF. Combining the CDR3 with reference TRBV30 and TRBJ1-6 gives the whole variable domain SQTIHQWPATLVQPVGSPLSLECTVEGTSNPNLYWYRQAAGRGLQLLFYSVGIGQISSEVPQNLSASRPQDRQFILSSKKLLLSDSGFYLCAWSEWDSPLHFGNGTRLTVT.

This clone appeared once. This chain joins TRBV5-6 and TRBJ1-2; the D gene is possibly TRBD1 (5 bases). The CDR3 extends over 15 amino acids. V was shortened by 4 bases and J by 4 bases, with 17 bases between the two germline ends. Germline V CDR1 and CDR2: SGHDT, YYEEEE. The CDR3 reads CASSTSGWLGYGYTF. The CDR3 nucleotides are TGTGCCAGCAGCACCTCAGGGTGGCTCGGCTATGGCTACACCTTC.

CDR3 DNA: TGTGCCAGCACCCCTGACAGAAACTATGGCTACACCTTC. Translated: CASTPDRNYGYTF. The chain carries TRBV2 and TRBJ1-2; tentative D call: TRBD1 (5 bases). Trimming cost V 7 bases and J 2 bases, with 11 bases left between them. In germline, CDR1 is SNHLY, CDR2 FYNNEI. The CDR3 runs to 13 residues.

The CDR3 sequence is CAWAKGDVEPQHF. CDR3 coding DNA: TGTGCCTGGGCTAAGGGGGACGTGGAGCCCCAGCATTTT. V usage is TRBV30 and J usage is TRBJ1-5, with D tentatively TRBD1 (6 bases). The CDR3 is made up of 13 amino acids. From germline, CDR1 is GTSNPN and CDR2 SVGIG (reference sequence). V was pared by 5 bases and J by 8 bases, with 16 bases between. Based on the CDR3 plus reference TRBV30 and TRBJ1-5, the full variable domain is SQTIHQWPATLVQPVGSPLSLECTVEGTSNPNLYWYRQAAGRGLQLLFYSVGIGQISSEVPQNLSASRPQDRQFILSSKKLLLSDSGFYLCAWAKGDVEPQHFGDGTRLSIL.

The CDR3 DNA reads TGTGCCAGCAGCCCTCGGGGGCCAGATACGCAGTATTTT. Its translation: CASSPRGPDTQYF. The chain uses TRBV7-9 and TRBJ2-3, with D perhaps TRBD1 or TRBD2 (6 bases each). CDR3 length: 13 residues. V was shortened by 5 bases and J by 4 bases, with 10 bases between the two germline ends. In germline, CDR1 is SEHNR, CDR2 FQNEAQ (reference sequence).

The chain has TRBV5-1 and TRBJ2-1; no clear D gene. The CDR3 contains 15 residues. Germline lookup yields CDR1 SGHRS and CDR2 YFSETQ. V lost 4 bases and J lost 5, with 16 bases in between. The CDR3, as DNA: TGCGCCAGCAGCCCCAGTTTTGGGGTTAACAATGAGCAGTTCTTC. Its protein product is CASSPSFGVNNEQFF. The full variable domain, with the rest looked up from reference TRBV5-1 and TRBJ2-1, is KAGVTQTPRYLIKTRGQQVTLSCSPISGHRSVSWYQQTPGQGLQFLFEYFSETQRNKGNFPGRFSGRQFSNSRSEMNVSTLELGDSALYLCASSPSFGVNNEQFFGPGTRLTVL.

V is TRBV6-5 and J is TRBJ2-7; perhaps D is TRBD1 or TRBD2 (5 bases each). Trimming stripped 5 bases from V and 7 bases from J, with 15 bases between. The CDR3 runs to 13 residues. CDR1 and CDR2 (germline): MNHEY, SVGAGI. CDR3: CASSGGSGEEQYF. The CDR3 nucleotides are TGTGCCAGCAGTGGGGGTAGTGGGGAAGAGCAGTACTTC.

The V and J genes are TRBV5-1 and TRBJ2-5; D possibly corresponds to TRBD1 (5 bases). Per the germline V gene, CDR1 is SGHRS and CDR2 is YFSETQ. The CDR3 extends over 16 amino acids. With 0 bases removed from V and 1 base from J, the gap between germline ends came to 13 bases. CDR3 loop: CASSLGGHGSQETQYF. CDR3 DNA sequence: TGCGCCAGCAGCTTGGGGGGCCACGGAAGCCAAGAGACCCAGTACTTC.

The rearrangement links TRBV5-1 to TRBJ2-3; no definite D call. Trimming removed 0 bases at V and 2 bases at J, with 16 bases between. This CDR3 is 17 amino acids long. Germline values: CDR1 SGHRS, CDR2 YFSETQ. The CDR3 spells CASSLGLAVGYTDTQYF. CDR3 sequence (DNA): TGCGCCAGCAGCTTGGGGCTGGCGGTTGGTTACACAGATACGCAGTATTTT.

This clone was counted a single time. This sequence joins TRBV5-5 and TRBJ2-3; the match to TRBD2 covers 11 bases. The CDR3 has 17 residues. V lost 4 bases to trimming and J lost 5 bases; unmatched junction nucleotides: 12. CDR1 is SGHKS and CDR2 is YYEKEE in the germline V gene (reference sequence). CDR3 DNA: TGTGCCAGCAGCCCTGGGACTAGCGGCTCCCTAGGAGATACGCAGTATTTT. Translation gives CASSPGTSGSLGDTQYF.

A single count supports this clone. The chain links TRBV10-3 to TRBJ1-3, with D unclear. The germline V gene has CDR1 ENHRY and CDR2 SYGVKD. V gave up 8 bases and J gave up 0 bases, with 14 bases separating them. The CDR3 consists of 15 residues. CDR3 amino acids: CAIARDVFSGNTIYF. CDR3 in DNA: TGTGCCATCGCACGAGATGTATTCTCTGGAAACACCATATATTTT.

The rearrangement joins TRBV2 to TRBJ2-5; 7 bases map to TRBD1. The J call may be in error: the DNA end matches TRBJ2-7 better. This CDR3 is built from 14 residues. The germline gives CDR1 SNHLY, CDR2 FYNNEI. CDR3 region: CASSGQGGSYEQYF. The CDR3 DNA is TGTGCCAGCAGTGGACAGGGTGGGTCGTACGAGCAGTACTTC.

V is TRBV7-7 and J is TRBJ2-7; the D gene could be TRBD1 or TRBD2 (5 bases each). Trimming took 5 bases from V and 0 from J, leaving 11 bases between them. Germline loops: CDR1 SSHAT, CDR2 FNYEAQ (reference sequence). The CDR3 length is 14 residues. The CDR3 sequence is CASSRGPSSYEQYF. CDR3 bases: TGTGCCAGCAGCAGGGGACCGTCCTCCTACGAGCAGTACTTC.

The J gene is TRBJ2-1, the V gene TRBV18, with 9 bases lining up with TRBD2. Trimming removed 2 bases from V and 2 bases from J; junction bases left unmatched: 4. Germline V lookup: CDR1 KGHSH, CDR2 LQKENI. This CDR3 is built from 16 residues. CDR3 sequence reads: CASSPSLAGTYNEQFF. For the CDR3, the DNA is TGTGCCAGCTCACCATCCCTAGCGGGGACCTACAATGAGCAGTTCTTC.

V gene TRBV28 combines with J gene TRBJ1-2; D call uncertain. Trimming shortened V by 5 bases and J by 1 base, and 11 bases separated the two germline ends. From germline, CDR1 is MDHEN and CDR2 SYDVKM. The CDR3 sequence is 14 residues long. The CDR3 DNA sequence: TGTGCCAGCAGTGAACGGACGGGTAACTATGGCTACACCTTC. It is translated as CASSERTGNYGYTF.

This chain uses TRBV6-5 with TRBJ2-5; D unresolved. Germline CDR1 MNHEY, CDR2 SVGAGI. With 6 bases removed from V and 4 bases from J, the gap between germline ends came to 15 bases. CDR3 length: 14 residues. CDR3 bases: TGTGCCAGCAGCGGTAAAACTCAAGGAGAGACCCAGTACTTC. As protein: CASSGKTQGETQYF.

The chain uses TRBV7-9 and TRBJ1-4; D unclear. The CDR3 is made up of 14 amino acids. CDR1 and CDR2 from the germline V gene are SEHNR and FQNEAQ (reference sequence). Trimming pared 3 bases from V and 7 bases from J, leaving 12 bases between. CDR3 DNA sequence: TGTGCCAGCAGCTTTTTTGGGAAGGGTGAAAAACTGTTTTTT. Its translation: CASSFFGKGEKLFF.

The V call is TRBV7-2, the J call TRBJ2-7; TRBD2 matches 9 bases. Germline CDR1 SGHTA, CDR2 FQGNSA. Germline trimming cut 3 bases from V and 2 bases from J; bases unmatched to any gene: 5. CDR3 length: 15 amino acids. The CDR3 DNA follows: TGTGCCAGCAGCTTTCTAGCGGGGCAACCCTACGAGCAGTACTTC. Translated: CASSFLAGQPYEQYF.

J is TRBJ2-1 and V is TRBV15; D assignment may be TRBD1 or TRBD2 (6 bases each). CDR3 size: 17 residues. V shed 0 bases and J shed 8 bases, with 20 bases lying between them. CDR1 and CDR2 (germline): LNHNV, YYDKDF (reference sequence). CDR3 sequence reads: CATSRDSPGALSYEQFF. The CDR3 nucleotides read TGTGCCACCAGCAGAGATTCTCCGGGGGCCCTCTCCTATGAGCAGTTCTTC.

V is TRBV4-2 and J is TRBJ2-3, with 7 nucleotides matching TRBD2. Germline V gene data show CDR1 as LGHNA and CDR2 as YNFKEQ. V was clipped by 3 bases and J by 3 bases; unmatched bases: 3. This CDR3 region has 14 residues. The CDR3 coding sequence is TGTGCCAGCAGCCATCGGGGGGTTACAGATACGCAGTATTTT. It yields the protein CASSHRGVTDTQYF.

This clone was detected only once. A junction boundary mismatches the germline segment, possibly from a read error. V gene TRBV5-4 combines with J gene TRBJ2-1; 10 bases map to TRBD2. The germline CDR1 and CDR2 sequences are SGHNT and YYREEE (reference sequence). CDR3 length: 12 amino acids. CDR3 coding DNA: TGTGCCAGCAGCTTCGAGACTAGCGGGCTACTCTTC. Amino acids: CASSFETSGLLF. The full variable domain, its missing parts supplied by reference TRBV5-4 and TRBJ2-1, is ETGVTQSPTHLIKTRGQQVTLRCSSQSGHNTVSWYQQALGQGPQFIFQYYREEENGRGNFPPRFSGLQFPNYSSELNVNALELDDSALYLCASSFETSGLLFGPGTRLTVL.